The 20 T cell receptor beta chains below come from one sample, sequenced in a study of CD8 T cells in Susac syndrome (dated by TCRdb to the late 2010s). Library prep was done by the immunoSEQ multiplex PCR assay. RNA was extracted with the RNeasy kit and roughly 0.5 to 1 ug was reverse transcribed using random hexamers. TCRdb handled the public reads itself, with Q25 trimming in fastp and clone calling in MiXCR, and kept productive beta chains. Every CDR3 protein is listed once, alongside the most common genes and DNA of its rows. For this sample the table gives fewer than 300,000 distinct CDR3 sequences, of which roughly 84% were detected only once. Approximately 0.11% of the sample goes to the ten largest clones. Sequences were obtained from CD8+ T cells from PBMCs. Receptors originate from a human donor with multiple sclerosis.

This clonotype turned up a few times. The chain employs TRBV29-1 and TRBJ1-1; 7 positions match TRBD1. The CDR3 extends over 11 amino acids. CDR1 and CDR2 from the germline V gene are SQVTM and ANQGSEA. V lost 2 bases, J lost 10 bases, and 4 bases stayed unmatched. The CDR3 DNA sequence: TGCAGCGTTGAACAGGGGGGGGGAGCTTTCTTT. Amino acid sequence: CSVEQGGGAFF.

The genes are TRBV28 and TRBJ2-1; TRBD2 aligns across 7 bases. The germline CDR1 and CDR2 sequences are MDHEN and SYDVKM. The CDR3 totals 15 residues. After removal of 8 bases from V and 4 bases from J, the junction contained 11 bases not matched to a gene. The CDR3: CASASGGSAYNEQFF. The CDR3 coding sequence is TGTGCCAGCGCGTCGGGCGGGAGCGCTTACAATGAGCAGTTCTTC. Drawing the rest from reference TRBV28 and TRBJ2-1, the complete variable domain is DVKVTQSSRYLVKRTGEKVFLECVQDMDHENMFWYRQDPGLGLRLIYFSYDVKMKEKGDIPEGYSVSREKKERFSLILESASTNQTSMYLCASASGGSAYNEQFFGPGTRLTVL.

The chain combines TRBV12-3 or TRBV12-4 with TRBJ2-1, with D unclear. With 3 bases removed from V and 12 bases from J, the gap between germline ends came to 9 bases. The CDR3 consists of 11 residues. The CDR3 region is CASSFLGRQFF. The CDR3 DNA reads as TGTGCCAGCAGTTTCCTAGGCAGGCAGTTCTTC.

This clonotype was recorded once. The chain recombines TRBV28 with TRBJ2-4; 7 bases match TRBD1. Germline V gives CDR1 MDHEN, CDR2 SYDVKM. The CDR3 extends over 16 amino acids. The V and J ends lost 6 bases and 4 bases, in that order; junction bases with no gene match: 12. The DNA for the CDR3 is TGTGCCAGCAGACCTGGACAGGAAAGTTATAAAAACATTCAGTACTTC. Protein sequence: CASRPGQESYKNIQYF.

V gene TRBV7-6 combines with J gene TRBJ2-5, with 7 bases fitting TRBD1. Per the germline V gene, CDR1 is SGHVS and CDR2 is FNYEAQ. There are 14 residues in the CDR3. Trimming removed 5 bases from V and 2 bases from J; junction bases left unmatched: 5. The CDR3 sequence is CASSPWDSQETQYF. The CDR3 DNA reads TGTGCCAGCAGCCCATGGGACAGTCAAGAGACCCAGTACTTC. Drawing the rest from reference TRBV7-6 and TRBJ2-5, the complete variable domain is GAGVSQSPRYKVTKRGQDVALRCDPISGHVSLYWYRQALGQGPEFLTYFNYEAQQDKSGLPNDRFSAERPEGSISTLTIQRTEQRDSAMYRCASSPWDSQETQYFGPGTRLLVL.

J is TRBJ1-5 and V is TRBV12-5; D gene ambiguous. Germline values: CDR1 LGHNT, CDR2 FRNRAP. This CDR3 is built from 14 residues. V lost 6 bases, J lost 2 bases, and 11 bases lay in between. The CDR3 nucleotides are TGTGCTAGTGGATCCGGTATCCGCAATCAGCCCCAGCATTTT. Its protein product is CASGSGIRNQPQHF.

The V and J genes are TRBV27 and TRBJ2-1, with TRBD2 matching over 8 bases. The CDR3 length is 14 residues. The V segment lost 5 bases and the J segment 11 bases; nucleotides outside the gene matches: 11. Germline V lookup: CDR1 MNHEY, CDR2 SMNVEV (reference sequence). As DNA, the CDR3 is TGTGCCAGCAGTCCCCTCACCCTAGCGGGTAAGCAGTTCTTC. Translating it yields CASSPLTLAGKQFF.

The V call is TRBV16, the J call TRBJ1-1, with no clear D. Between the trimmed V and J ends, which lost 4 bases and 7 bases, there was a span of 13 bases. Germline V gene data show CDR1 as KGHSY and CDR2 as FQNENV. The CDR3 contains 13 residues. This CDR3 reads CASSPQRRNEAFF. In nucleotides, the CDR3 is TGTGCCAGCAGCCCCCAGCGGAGGAATGAAGCTTTCTTT. Combining the CDR3 with reference TRBV16 and TRBJ1-1 gives the whole variable domain GEEVAQTPKHLVRGEGQKAKLYCAPIKGHSYVFWYQQVLKNEFKFLISFQNENVFDETGMPKERFSAKCLPNSPCSLEIQATKLEDSAVYFCASSPQRRNEAFFGQGTRLTVV.

The chain combines TRBV27 with TRBJ2-5, with D unresolved. Per the germline V gene, CDR1 is MNHEY and CDR2 is SMNVEV (reference sequence). The V end lost 3 bases, the J end lost 5 bases, and 10 bases lay between the germline ends. CDR3 length: 13 residues. The chain's CDR3 is CASSFDGGETQYF. DNA for the CDR3: TGTGCCAGCAGTTTTGATGGTGGCGAGACCCAGTACTTC.

The rearrangement uses TRBV5-6 and TRBJ2-1; 10 nucleotides agree with TRBD2. CDR1 is SGHDT and CDR2 is YYEEEE in the germline V gene. This CDR3 is built from 16 residues. The V segment lost 0 bases and the J segment 7 bases; nucleotides outside the gene matches: 7. The chain's CDR3 is CASSLGASGSRNEQFF. The CDR3 DNA reads TGTGCCAGCAGCTTGGGGGCTAGCGGGAGTAGGAATGAGCAGTTCTTC.

The CDR3 protein is CASSFRPKNTGELFF. CDR3 bases: TGTGCCAGCAGCTTTCGACCGAAGAACACCGGGGAGCTGTTTTTT. The chain combines TRBV7-9 with TRBJ2-2, with D hard to call. The germline CDR1 and CDR2 sequences are SEHNR and FQNEAQ (reference sequence). This CDR3 region has 15 residues. Trimming removed 3 bases from V and 1 base from J, with 9 bases in between.

The rearrangement uses TRBV27 and TRBJ1-1, with D perhaps TRBD1 (6 bases). Trimming stripped 2 bases from V and 6 bases from J, with 10 bases between. This CDR3 is built from 13 residues. The germline gives CDR1 MNHEY, CDR2 SMNVEV (reference sequence). The CDR3 here is CASSLIQGSEAFF. The CDR3 DNA is TGTGCCAGCAGTTTAATACAGGGCTCTGAAGCTTTCTTT.

This chain links TRBV27 with TRBJ1-2; D unresolved. V was clipped by 2 bases and J by 0 bases, with 7 bases between them. Germline CDR1 MNHEY, CDR2 SMNVEV (reference sequence). The CDR3 extends over 14 amino acids. CDR3 sequence (DNA): TGTGCCAGCAGTTTACGGGGAGCTAACTATGGCTACACCTTC. Its protein product is CASSLRGANYGYTF.

The chain is built from TRBV9 and TRBJ2-1; 8 bases fit TRBD2. CDR1 is SGDLS, CDR2 YYNGEE, per germline. The trim removed 0 bases at V and 7 bases at J, leaving 12 bases unmatched. This CDR3 contains 17 residues. In DNA, the CDR3 is TGTGCCAGCAGCGTAGATACTAGCGGCCTTGTGAGGAATGAGCAGTTCTTC. Translating gives CASSVDTSGLVRNEQFF.

The chain carries TRBV7-9 and TRBJ2-7, with D maybe TRBD1 (6 bases). The V gene lost 6 bases and the J gene lost 0 bases, with 15 bases spanning the gap. The CDR3 runs to 15 residues. The V gene's germline CDR1 is SEHNR and CDR2 FQNEAQ (reference sequence). The CDR3 here is CASRFAPDSSYEQYF. The CDR3 DNA reads as TGTGCCAGCAGATTCGCCCCGGACAGCTCCTACGAGCAGTACTTC.

This chain connects TRBV3-1 to TRBJ1-2; D unresolved. This CDR3 has 15 residues. V dropped 0 bases and J dropped 13 bases, with 21 bases sitting between them. The germline V gene encodes CDR1 LGHDT and CDR2 YNNKEL (reference sequence). CDR3 bases: TGTGCCAGCAGCCAAGATTACGGCGGCAGGCCAACTATCACCTTC. It encodes CASSQDYGGRPTITF.

This clonotype was counted between two and nine times. The J gene is TRBJ2-4, the V gene TRBV7-8, with TRBD1 matching over 8 bases. With V trimmed by 1 base and J by 8 bases, 10 bases remained unmatched. CDR3 size: 16 residues. Germline V CDR1 and CDR2: SGHVS, FQNEAQ. CDR3 bases: TGTGCCAGCAGCTTAGGAACCACTGGACAGGGAGACATTCAGTACTTC. Translating it yields CASSLGTTGQGDIQYF.

The chain uses TRBV27 and TRBJ2-1; D is perhaps TRBD2 (6 bases). Germline loops: CDR1 MNHEY, CDR2 SMNVEV (reference sequence). This CDR3 has 16 residues. Trimming removed 8 bases from V and 0 bases from J, with 17 bases in between. CDR3: CASLPYRGSSYNEQFF. CDR3 sequence (DNA): TGTGCCAGCCTACCCTACCGGGGGAGCTCCTACAATGAGCAGTTCTTC.

The chain links TRBV6-1 to TRBJ2-5; 11 nucleotides line up with TRBD2. Germline V gene lookup returns CDR1 MNHNS and CDR2 SASEGT. CDR3 length equals 16 residues. V was clipped by 11 bases and J by 1 base; unmatched bases: 12. CDR3 in amino acids: CAAQITSGGIQETQYF. Written as DNA, the CDR3 is TGTGCCGCACAGATAACTAGCGGGGGCATCCAAGAGACCCAGTACTTC.

The chain couples TRBV28 to TRBJ2-7; no clear D. The V gene's germline CDR1 is MDHEN and CDR2 SYDVKM. The CDR3 has 14 residues. V dropped 2 bases and J dropped 1 base, with 9 bases sitting between them. The CDR3 loop is CASSLVTPSYEQYF. Here the CDR3 DNA reads TGTGCCAGCAGTTTAGTCACCCCTTCCTACGAGCAGTACTTC.